This entry lists 30 T cell receptor beta chains sequenced from one sample in a study of long-term antiretroviral therapy in people with HIV (dated by TCRdb to the early 2020s). The immunoSEQ hsTCRB v3.0 assay was used at survey level resolution for TRB variable region sequencing. TCRdb holds this immuneACCESS table with in-frame rearrangements only. Some clones are missing; in checked studies, unresolved V genes explain under half, and the rest has no known cause. This sample comprises some 23,000 clones, around 79% of them detected only once. The ten largest account for 4% to 6% of the sample. This specimen was unsorted PBMCs, taken 0.3 years after starting antiretroviral therapy. Receptors were obtained from a man aged 45 to 65 with HIV.

The rearrangement uses TRBV30 and TRBJ1-1; 8 bases line up with TRBD1. The ends lost 4 bases at V and 2 bases at J; junction bases unmatched: 3. Germline V gives CDR1 GTSNPN, CDR2 SVGIG (reference sequence). The CDR3 has 13 residues. CDR3 nucleotides: TGTGCCTGGACAGGACAGGGAAACACTGAAGCTTTCTTT. Residues: CAWTGQGNTEAFF.

This clone was seen a few times. The chain couples TRBV9 to TRBJ1-2; D might be TRBD1 (5 bases). The V gene's germline CDR1 is SGDLS and CDR2 YYNGEE. CDR3 size: 13 residues. Trimming removed 0 bases from V and 3 bases from J, with 6 bases in between. The CDR3 is CASSVEQDYGYTF. CDR3 DNA sequence: TGTGCCAGCAGCGTAGAACAGGACTATGGCTACACCTTC.

V is TRBV5-1 and J is TRBJ2-5; D ambiguous. Germline CDR1 reads SGHRS; CDR2 reads YFSETQ. V was trimmed by 0 bases and J by 5 bases, leaving 8 bases between them. The CDR3 consists of 13 residues. The CDR3 DNA reads as TGCGCCAGCAGCTTGGTGGGATCGGAGACCCAGTACTTC. Protein product: CASSLVGSETQYF.

This chain connects TRBV10-1 to TRBJ1-1; 7 bases fit TRBD1. The ends lost 5 bases at V and 6 bases at J; junction bases unmatched: 21. The germline CDR1 and CDR2 sequences are WNHNN and SYGVQD (reference sequence). There are 18 residues in the CDR3. The chain's CDR3 is CASSSLTTGPMRRAEAFF. The DNA for the CDR3 is TGCGCCAGCAGTTCATTAACGACAGGGCCTATGCGACGGGCTGAAGCTTTCTTT.

The rearrangement links TRBV11-2 to TRBJ1-1, with D maybe TRBD1 (6 bases). Germline CDR1 reads SGHAT; CDR2 reads FQNNGV. V lost 1 base and J lost 11, with 14 bases in between. This CDR3 contains 13 residues. The CDR3 sequence: CASSLAEGVNAFF. Written as DNA, the CDR3 is TGTGCCAGCAGCTTAGCTGAGGGGGTTAACGCTTTCTTT.

The chain couples TRBV28 to TRBJ1-6; 7 bases fit TRBD1. V shed 4 bases, J shed 8 bases, and the junction held 5 bases outside the gene matches. The CDR3 loop spans 14 amino acids. Germline V gene data show CDR1 as MDHEN and CDR2 as SYDVKM. In DNA, the CDR3 is TGTGCCAGCAGTTCACAGGGGTGGGATTCACCCCTCCACTTT. This translates into CASSSQGWDSPLHF.

The gene calls are TRBV25-1 and TRBJ2-1; D call uncertain. V was pared by 6 bases and J by 3 bases, with 12 bases between. Germline V gives CDR1 MGHDK, CDR2 SYGVNS. CDR3 length equals 14 residues. The CDR3: CASSPAWDYNEQFF. CDR3 nucleotides: TGTGCCAGCAGCCCCGCTTGGGACTACAATGAGCAGTTCTTC.

V gene TRBV11-2 combines with J gene TRBJ2-7, with D uncertain. Deletions cut 0 bases from V and 1 base from J, with 7 bases between. The CDR3 consists of 14 residues. Germline-derived CDR1 and CDR2 are SGHAT and FQNNGV. The CDR3 bases are TGTGCCAGCAGCTTAGATTTTAGTTCCTACGAGCAGTACTTC. Encoded protein: CASSLDFSSYEQYF. The full variable domain, with the rest looked up from reference TRBV11-2 and TRBJ2-7, is EAGVAQSPRYKIIEKRQSVAFWCNPISGHATLYWYQQILGQGPKLLIQFQNNGVVDDSQLPKDRFSAERLKGVDSTLKIQPAKLEDSAVYLCASSLDFSSYEQYFGPGTRLTVT.

This chain uses TRBV6-5 with TRBJ1-1; D not resolved. Trimming took off 4 bases at V and 0 bases at J, with 12 bases between the two ends. Looked up from germline, CDR1 is MNHEY and CDR2 is SVGAGI. This CDR3 has 15 amino acids. CDR3 sequence: CASSSEGRLNTEAFF. The CDR3, as DNA: TGTGCCAGCAGTTCCGAGGGAAGGTTGAACACTGAAGCTTTCTTT.

With regard to this clone: The junction departs from the called germline gene at one end, perhaps through a read error. This rearrangement joins TRBV7-6 to TRBJ1-1; 8 bases line up with TRBD1. CDR1 is SGHVS and CDR2 is FNYEAQ in the germline V gene. The CDR3 contains 15 residues. CDR3 sequence (DNA): TGTGCCAGCAGTTTAGCACAGGGGGTAGGGACTGAAGCTTTCTTT. This codes for CASSLAQGVGTEAFF.

The chain is built from TRBV9 and TRBJ1-1; D gene uncertain. Trimming removed 0 bases from V and 5 bases from J, with 8 bases in between. Germline V CDR1 and CDR2: SGDLS, YYNGEE. The CDR3 extends over 13 amino acids. DNA of the CDR3: TGTGCCAGCAGCGTAGAGGGAAGAACTGAAGCTTTCTTT. Translated, it gives CASSVEGRTEAFF.

This chain joins TRBV9 and TRBJ2-7, with unresolved D. CDR3 length: 16 residues. Trimming stripped 4 bases from V and 0 bases from J, with 17 bases between. Germline loops: CDR1 SGDLS, CDR2 YYNGEE. CDR3 protein: CASSPTPRLSSYEQYF. The DNA for the CDR3 is TGTGCCAGCAGCCCTACCCCCCGGCTTAGCTCCTACGAGCAGTACTTC. Based on the CDR3 plus reference TRBV9 and TRBJ2-7, the full variable domain is DSGVTQTPKHLITATGQRVTLRCSPRSGDLSVYWYQQSLDQGLQFLIQYYNGEERAKGNILERFSAQQFPDLHSELNLSSLELGDSALYFCASSPTPRLSSYEQYFGPGTRLTVT.

The chain has TRBV27 and TRBJ2-1, with D possibly called TRBD1 or TRBD2 (6 bases each). The CDR3 is 14 amino acids. With 6 bases removed from V and 4 bases from J, the gap between germline ends came to 13 bases. CDR1 MNHEY and CDR2 SMNVEV come from the germline V gene (reference sequence). CDR3 amino acids: CASSLGGTYNEQFF. The CDR3 bases are TGTGCCAGCAGCCTAGGGGGGACATACAATGAGCAGTTCTTC.

The J gene is TRBJ1-1, the V gene TRBV4-1, with D perhaps TRBD1 (6 bases). Germline assignment: CDR1 MGHRA and CDR2 YSYEKL. The CDR3 has 15 residues. V lost 7 bases to trimming and J lost 3 bases, with 18 bases between them. CDR3 sequence: CASTDRPRKDTEAFF. In DNA, the CDR3 is TGCGCCAGCACAGACAGGCCCCGGAAGGACACTGAAGCTTTCTTT.

V gene TRBV18 combines with J gene TRBJ2-2; D tentatively reads TRBD1 or TRBD2 (5 bases each). Trimming took 2 bases from V and 4 from J, leaving 29 bases between them. This CDR3 is 21 amino acids long. CDR1 is KGHSH and CDR2 is LQKENI in the germline V gene. CDR3 DNA sequence: TGTGCCAGCTCACCATCTTTCGCGCTTCGGATACACCGGGACCCCACCGGGGAGCTGTTTTTT. Its protein product is CASSPSFALRIHRDPTGELFF. Full variable domain (remainder filled in from reference TRBV18 and TRBJ2-2): NAGVMQNPRHLVRRRGQEARLRCSPMKGHSHVYWYRQLPEEGLKFMVYLQKENIIDESGMPKERFSAEFPKEGPSILRIQQVVRGDSAAYFCASSPSFALRIHRDPTGELFFGEGSRLTVL.

The chain links TRBV4-3 to TRBJ1-1; D ambiguous. The CDR3 sequence is 13 residues long. Germline V CDR1 and CDR2: LGHNA, YSLEER. V gave up 2 bases and J gave up 8 bases, with 12 bases separating them. The CDR3: CASSQLGASEAFF. CDR3 DNA: TGCGCCAGCAGCCAATTAGGAGCATCCGAAGCTTTCTTT.

The chain employs TRBV7-8 and TRBJ2-7; no clear D. The V gene lost 5 bases and the J gene lost 2 bases, with 16 bases spanning the gap. The CDR3 runs to 15 residues. CDR1 and CDR2 from the germline V gene are SGHVS and FQNEAQ. The CDR3 nucleotides are TGTGCCAGCAGCCGCCTACTAAATGCAGCCTACGAGCAGTACTTC. Translating it yields CASSRLLNAAYEQYF.

The genes are TRBV19 and TRBJ1-6; unclear D gene. Germline values: CDR1 LNHDA, CDR2 SQIVND (reference sequence). The CDR3 runs 15 residues. V gave up 3 bases and J gave up 7 bases, with 13 bases separating them. The CDR3 DNA reads TGTGCCAGTAGTATGAAGGGATCAAAGAATTCACCCCTCCACTTT. It yields the protein CASSMKGSKNSPLHF.

This sequence joins TRBV6-5 and TRBJ1-2; tentative D call: TRBD1 (5 bases). This CDR3 contains 15 residues. Trimming stripped 2 bases from V and 2 bases from J, with 12 bases between. Germline CDR1 MNHEY, CDR2 SVGAGI. The CDR3 nucleotides read TGTGCCAGCAGTTACGGGGACCTAGGCAACTATGGCTACACCTTC. This gives the protein CASSYGDLGNYGYTF.

This rearrangement joins TRBV4-1 to TRBJ2-1, with D perhaps TRBD1 or TRBD2 (5 bases each). Between the trimmed V and J ends, which lost 1 base and 14 bases, there was a span of 18 bases. The CDR3 spans 14 residues. Germline V CDR1 and CDR2: MGHRA, YSYEKL. The CDR3 DNA reads as TGCGCCAGCAGCCAAGTTGGGACGTCCCTTACGGAGTTCTTC. Translation gives CASSQVGTSLTEFF.

The chain uses TRBV5-1 and TRBJ1-2, with D possibly matching TRBD1 (5 bases). This CDR3 has 16 amino acids. The germline CDR1 and CDR2 sequences are SGHRS and YFSETQ. V was clipped by 3 bases and J by 0 bases, with 15 bases between them. In nucleotides, the CDR3 is TGCGCCAGCAGCTCCCGGTTCCTGGGACCTAACTATGGCTACACCTTC. This codes for CASSSRFLGPNYGYTF.

The rearrangement uses TRBV5-4 and TRBJ2-5, with 11 bases matching TRBD2. Trimming took 0 bases from V and 5 from J; bases not matched to a gene: 6. The CDR3 is made up of 16 amino acids. Germline CDR1 is SGHNT and CDR2 is YYREEE (reference sequence). In DNA form, the CDR3 reads TGTGCCAGCAGCTTGGTCGATAGCGGGGGGGCTGAGACCCAGTACTTC. Translated: CASSLVDSGGAETQYF.

The chain employs TRBV7-2 and TRBJ2-5, with 8 bases aligning to TRBD1. Germline CDR1 SGHTA, CDR2 FQGNSA. This CDR3 comprises 15 residues. V shed 7 bases, J shed 5 bases, and the junction held 12 bases outside the gene matches. The CDR3 region has the DNA TGTGCCAGCACCCTCGACAGGGGACTGGCGGAGACCCAGTACTTC. It specifies CASTLDRGLAETQYF.

The chain is built from TRBV6-5 and TRBJ2-1; no reliable D call. Trimming removed 0 bases at V and 6 bases at J, with 12 bases between. The germline gives CDR1 MNHEY, CDR2 SVGAGI. The CDR3 extends over 15 amino acids. The CDR3 DNA sequence: TGTGCCAGCAGTTACTCGGATGGTAGTATCAATGAGCAGTTCTTC. It encodes CASSYSDGSINEQFF.

This clone was seen only a few times. CDR3 DNA sequence: TGTGCCAGCTCACCAAGTTTAGTGACAGGGTATTCACCCCTCCACTTT. Protein sequence: CASSPSLVTGYSPLHF. This chain joins TRBV18 and TRBJ1-6, with TRBD1 matching over 7 bases. Germline CDR1 and CDR2: KGHSH and LQKENI. V shed 2 bases, J shed 8 bases, and the junction held 9 bases outside the gene matches. The CDR3 loop spans 16 amino acids.

The J gene is TRBJ2-2, the V gene TRBV10-3; weak D call: TRBD1 (6 bases). Germline V gives CDR1 ENHRY, CDR2 SYGVKD. Trimming took 0 bases from V and 4 from J, leaving 12 bases between them. This CDR3 is built from 16 residues. This CDR3 is CAISESGAPGTGELFF. As DNA, the CDR3 is TGTGCCATCAGTGAGTCGGGGGCGCCGGGCACCGGGGAGCTGTTTTTT.

The V and J genes are TRBV9 and TRBJ2-2, with a weak D call TRBD2 (6 bases). Germline V gives CDR1 SGDLS, CDR2 YYNGEE. Trimming stripped 5 bases from V and 2 bases from J, with 7 bases between. This CDR3 is 13 amino acids long. The CDR3 protein is CASREGNTGELFF. The DNA of the CDR3 is TGTGCCAGCAGGGAGGGAAACACCGGGGAGCTGTTTTTT.

Turning to this clone: A much larger clone is a single base away; this may be a read error. This sample includes further DNA sequences coding for the same CDR3. The genes are TRBV5-5 and TRBJ2-1; D might be TRBD1 (6 bases). The ends were cut back, 4 bases at V and 3 bases at J, with 8 bases in the middle. The CDR3 spans 13 residues. Per the germline V gene, CDR1 is SGHKS and CDR2 is YYEKEE (reference sequence). The CDR3 DNA follows: TGTGCCAGCAGCCAGGACAGCTACAATGAGCAGTTCTTC. Residues: CASSQDSYNEQFF.

The V and J genes are TRBV5-4 and TRBJ2-3, with D perhaps matching TRBD1 (6 bases). CDR3 length: 18 residues. Trimming cost V 3 bases and J 9 bases, with 29 bases left between them. Germline values: CDR1 SGHNT, CDR2 YYREEE (reference sequence). Here the CDR3 DNA reads TGTGCCAGCAGCTCGAGTACCCAGGGGCCCGACGACGTGAGGACGCAGTATTTT. This encodes CASSSSTQGPDDVRTQYF.

The V and J genes are TRBV10-1 and TRBJ2-7; unclear D gene. This CDR3 contains 12 residues. V lost 3 bases to trimming and J lost 0 bases, with 3 bases between them. Per the germline V gene, CDR1 is WNHNN and CDR2 is SYGVQD (reference sequence). CDR3 sequence reads: CASSENSYEQYF. For the CDR3, the DNA is TGCGCCAGCAGTGAAAACTCCTACGAGCAGTACTTC.